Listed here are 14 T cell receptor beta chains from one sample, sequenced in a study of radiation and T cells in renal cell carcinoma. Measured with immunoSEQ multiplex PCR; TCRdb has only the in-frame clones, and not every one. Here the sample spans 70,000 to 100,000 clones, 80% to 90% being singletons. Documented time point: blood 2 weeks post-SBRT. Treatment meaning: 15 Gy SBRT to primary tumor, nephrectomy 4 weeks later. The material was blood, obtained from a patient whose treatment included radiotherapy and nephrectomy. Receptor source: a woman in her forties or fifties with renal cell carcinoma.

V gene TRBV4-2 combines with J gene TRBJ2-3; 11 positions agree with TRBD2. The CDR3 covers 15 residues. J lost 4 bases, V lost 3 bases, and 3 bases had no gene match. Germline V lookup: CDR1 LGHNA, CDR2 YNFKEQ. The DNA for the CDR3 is TGTGCCAGCAGCCACCGGGGACTAGCGGCAGATACGCAGTATTTT. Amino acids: CASSHRGLAADTQYF.

The CDR3 loop is CASSRNQDTQYF. CDR3 DNA sequence: TGTGCCAGCAGCCGGAACCAAGATACGCAGTATTTT. The chain is built from TRBV7-6 and TRBJ2-3; D ambiguous. The CDR3 covers 12 residues. With 5 bases removed from V and 5 bases from J, the gap between germline ends came to 8 bases. Germline-derived CDR1 and CDR2 are SGHVS and FNYEAQ.

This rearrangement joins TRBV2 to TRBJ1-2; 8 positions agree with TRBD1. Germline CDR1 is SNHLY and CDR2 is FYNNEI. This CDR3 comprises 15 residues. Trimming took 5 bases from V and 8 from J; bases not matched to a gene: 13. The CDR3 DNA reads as TGTGCCAGCAGTATACATGCCGGGACAGGCTTCGGCTACACCTTC. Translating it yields CASSIHAGTGFGYTF. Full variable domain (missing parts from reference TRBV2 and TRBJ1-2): EPEVTQTPSHQVTQMGQEVILRCVPISNHLYFYWYRQILGQKVEFLVSFYNNEISEKSEIFDDQFSVERPDGSNFTLKIRSTKLEDSAMYFCASSIHAGTGFGYTFGSGTRLTVV.

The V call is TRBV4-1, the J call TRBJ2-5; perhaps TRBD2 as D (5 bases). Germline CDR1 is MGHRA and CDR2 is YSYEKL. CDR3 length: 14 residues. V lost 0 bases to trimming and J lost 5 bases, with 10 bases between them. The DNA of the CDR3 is TGCGCCAGCAGCCAAGATCCCAGGAGGGAGACCCAGTACTTC. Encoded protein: CASSQDPRRETQYF.

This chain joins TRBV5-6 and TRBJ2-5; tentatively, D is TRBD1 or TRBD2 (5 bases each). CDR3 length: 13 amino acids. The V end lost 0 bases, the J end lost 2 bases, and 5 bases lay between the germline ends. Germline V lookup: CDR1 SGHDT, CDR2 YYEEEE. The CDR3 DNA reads TGTGCCAGCAGCTTGGGGGGGCAAGAGACCCAGTACTTC. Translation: CASSLGGQETQYF.

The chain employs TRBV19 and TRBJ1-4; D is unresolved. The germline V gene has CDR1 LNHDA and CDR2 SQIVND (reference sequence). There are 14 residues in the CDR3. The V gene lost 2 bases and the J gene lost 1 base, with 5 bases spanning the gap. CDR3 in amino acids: CASSIRQTNEKLFF. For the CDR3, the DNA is TGTGCCAGTAGTATAAGGCAAACTAATGAAAAACTGTTTTTT.

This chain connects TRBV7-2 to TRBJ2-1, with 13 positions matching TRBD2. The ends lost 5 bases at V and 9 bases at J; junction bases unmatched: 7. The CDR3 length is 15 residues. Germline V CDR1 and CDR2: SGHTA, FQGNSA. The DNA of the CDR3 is TGTGCCAGCAGCCATCGACTAGCGGGAGGTGTTGAGCAGTTCTTC. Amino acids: CASSHRLAGGVEQFF.

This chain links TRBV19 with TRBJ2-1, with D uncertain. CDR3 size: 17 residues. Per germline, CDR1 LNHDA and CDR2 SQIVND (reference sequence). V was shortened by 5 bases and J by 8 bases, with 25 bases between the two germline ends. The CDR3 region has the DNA TGTGCCAGTAGTCCCTCTGGTGGGGTCCCTAGTGTCGATGAGCAGTTCTTC. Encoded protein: CASSPSGGVPSVDEQFF.

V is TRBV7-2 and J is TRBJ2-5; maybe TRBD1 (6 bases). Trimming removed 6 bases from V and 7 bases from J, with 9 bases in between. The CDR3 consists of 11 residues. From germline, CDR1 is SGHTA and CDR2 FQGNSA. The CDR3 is CASSQTGTQYF. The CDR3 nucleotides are TGTGCCAGCAGTCAGACAGGGACCCAGTACTTC. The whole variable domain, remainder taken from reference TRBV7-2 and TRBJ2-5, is GAGVSQSPSNKVTEKGKDVELRCDPISGHTALYWYRQSLGQGLEFLIYFQGNSAPDKSGLPSDRFSAERTGGSVSTLTIQRTQQEDSAVYLCASSQTGTQYFGPGTRLLVL.

CDR3 protein: CASSQETGSAEPSKNIQYF. CDR3 sequence (DNA): TGTGCCAGCAGCCAGGAGACAGGGTCAGCGGAGCCGAGCAAAAACATTCAGTACTTC. The chain links TRBV7-6 to TRBJ2-4; TRBD1 matches at 7 bases. Germline CDR1 is SGHVS and CDR2 is FNYEAQ. The CDR3 spans 19 residues. J lost 3 bases, V lost 5 bases, and 19 bases had no gene match.

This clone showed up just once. DNA for the CDR3: TGTGCCAGCAGCGGAGATGCGACAGGGATCTATGGCTACACCTTC. Amino acids: CASSGDATGIYGYTF. The chain carries TRBV7-9 and TRBJ1-2; 7 positions agree with TRBD1. CDR3 length equals 15 residues. V trimming: 5 bases; J trimming: 4 bases; junction bases outside the gene matches: 10. Germline V gene lookup returns CDR1 SEHNR and CDR2 FQNEAQ (reference sequence).

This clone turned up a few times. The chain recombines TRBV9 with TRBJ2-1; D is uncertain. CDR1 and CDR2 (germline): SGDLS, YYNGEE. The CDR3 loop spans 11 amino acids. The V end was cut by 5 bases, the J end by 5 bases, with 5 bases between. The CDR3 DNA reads TGTGCCAGCAGTGACGACAATGAGCAGTTCTTC. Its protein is CASSDDNEQFF.

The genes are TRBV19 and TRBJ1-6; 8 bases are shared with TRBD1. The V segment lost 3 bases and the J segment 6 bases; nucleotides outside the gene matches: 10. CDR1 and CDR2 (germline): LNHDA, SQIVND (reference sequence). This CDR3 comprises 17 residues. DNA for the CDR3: TGTGCCAGTAGTATTTGGCGGGGACAGGCGTTTAATTCACCCCTCCACTTT. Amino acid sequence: CASSIWRGQAFNSPLHF.

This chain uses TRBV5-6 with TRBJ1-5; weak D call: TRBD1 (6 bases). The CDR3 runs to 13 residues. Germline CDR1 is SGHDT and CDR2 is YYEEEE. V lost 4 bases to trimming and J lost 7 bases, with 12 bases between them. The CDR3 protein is CASSQGPEQPQHF. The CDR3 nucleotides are TGTGCCAGCAGCCAGGGGCCCGAACAGCCCCAGCATTTT.